This is a list of T cell receptor beta chains from one sample in a study of T-cell reconstitution after alpha-beta-depleted transplantation in children. TCRdb processed the PCR reads anew with MiXCR; each CDR3 protein has one entry. Found here are hundreds of thousands of distinct CDR3 sequences, 13% of them singletons; the top ten hold 2.2%. The sequencing used PBMCs, mostly from graft donor cells, collected 360 days after TCRalphabeta/CD19-depleted stem cell transplant. Every receptor here comes from a male patient younger than 18 who had a stem cell transplant for acute myeloid leukemia, so the T cells may come from the graft donor. Both conserved end residues are part of each CDR3. The D gene is left open where the match is weak. Clone size appears in some rows only: once, few, many, or a class for an expanded clone.

v_call	clone_size	d_call	j_call	cdr3_nt	cdr3_aa
TRBV5-1	.	.	TRBJ1-5	TGCGCCAGCAGCTTGTACCCCGGGTTTAGCAATCAGCCCCAGCATTTT	CASSLYPGFSNQPQHF
TRBV7-9	few	.	TRBJ2-3	TGTGCCAGCAGCTTAGTAGCGACCCAAGATACGCAGTATTTT	CASSLVATQDTQYF
TRBV29-1	few	.	TRBJ1-2	TGCAGCGTTGAGTTTTGGGCGGGCAGCTATGGCTACACCTTC	CSVEFWAGSYGYTF
TRBV4-3	few	.	TRBJ2-7	TGCGCCAGCAGCCTGGGCCCCCACAGGTCCTACGAGCAGTACTTC	CASSLGPHRSYEQYF
TRBV12-3/TRBV12-4	many	.	TRBJ2-1	TGTGCCACTCAAGGGGGGCCTTTCCTCTACAATGAGCAGTTCTTC	CATQGGPFLYNEQFF
TRBV2	many	.	TRBJ2-5	TGTGCCAGCAGGGGGACTTCATGGGGAGTTGGGACCCAGTACTTC	CASRGTSWGVGTQYF
TRBV11-3	few	TRBD1	TRBJ2-1	TGTGCCAGCAGCCCGAGAGAAACAGGGGGCAATGAGCAGTTCTTC	CASSPRETGGNEQFF
TRBV13	.	.	TRBJ2-1	TGTGCCAGCAGCTCCTCCCCCCGGGGCAATGAGCAGTTCTTC	CASSSSPRGNEQFF
TRBV7-7	few	.	TRBJ2-5	TGTGCTAGCAGCTTAGACGGGGGCCAAGAGACCCAGTACTTC	CASSLDGGQETQYF
TRBV6-2/TRBV6-3	few	TRBD2	TRBJ2-7	TGTGCCAGCAGAGGGACTAGATCCTACGAGCAGTACTTC	CASRGTRSYEQYF
TRBV6-4	once	.	TRBJ2-1	TGTGCGGGTGTCGAGGCCGGCGGCGATGAGCAGTTCTTC	CAGVEAGGDEQFF
TRBV20-1	many	TRBD2	TRBJ2-7	TGCAGTGCCCGGCTCCTAGCGGGAGGGCCGGCCTACGAGCAGTACTTC	CSARLLAGGPAYEQYF
TRBV7-9	many	TRBD2	TRBJ2-7	TGTGCCAGCAGCTTAAACCCAAACCCCGGACTAGCGGGAGTCGAGCAGTACTTC	CASSLNPNPGLAGVEQYF
TRBV4-2	.	TRBD2	TRBJ2-3	TGTGCCAGCAGCCAAGACCGACTAGCGGGAGGTGCAGATACGCAGTATTTT	CASSQDRLAGGADTQYF
TRBV20-1	.	.	TRBJ2-7	TGCAGTGCTAGAGATTCTCGACGAGCCTACGAGCAGTACTTC	CSARDSRRAYEQYF